This is a list of T cell receptor beta chains from one sample in a study of blood T cell repertoires in COVID-19. The table came from immunoSEQ multiplex PCR; TCRdb's copy has only in-frame clones and leaves some out. There are 20,000 to 30,000 clones in the sample; 89% occur only once, and approximately 19% lies in the top ten. Sample: peripheral blood. All receptors come from a human donor in a cohort sampled during active COVID-19. Each CDR3 is given with its conserved first and last residue. The D gene is left open where the match is weak. For some rows the clone size is stated as once, few or many, or as a class when expanded; others skip it.

v_gene,j_gene,d_gene,abundance,CDR3nt,CDR3aa
TRBV27,TRBJ1-2,TRBD1,NA,TGTGCCAGCAGGCACGGACAGGGTAATTACTATGGCTACACCTTC,CASRHGQGNYYGYTF
TRBV12-3/TRBV12-4,TRBJ2-7,NA,NA,TGTGCCAGCAGTTTAACCAGGGGCGAGCAGTACTTC,CASSLTRGEQYF
TRBV6-4,TRBJ1-2,TRBD1,NA,TGTGCCACCCAAGCGGGGACAGGGAACTATGGCTACACCTTC,CATQAGTGNYGYTF
TRBV4-3,TRBJ2-1,TRBD2,NA,TGCGCCAGCAGCCCTGAGAGGGGAGGGAGTACAGCGATTGGTGAGCAGTTCTTC,CASSPERGGSTAIGEQFF
TRBV4-2,TRBJ1-5,NA,NA,TGTGCCAGCAGCCAATTTGCCGGGAAGGGTAATCAGCCCCAGCATTTT,CASSQFAGKGNQPQHF
TRBV7-6,TRBJ2-3,NA,NA,TGTGCCAGCAGCACTGGATCGGGGGTCCTCACAGATACGCAGTATTTT,CASSTGSGVLTDTQYF
TRBV6-1,TRBJ1-1,NA,NA,TGTGCCAGCAGTGAATTGACAGAACCCCAGAACACTGAAGCTTTCTTT,CASSELTEPQNTEAFF
TRBV10-1,TRBJ1-2,TRBD1,NA,TGCGCCAGCAGTAGGGGACAGCGAGAAGGCTACACCTTC,CASSRGQREGYTF
TRBV13,TRBJ1-6,TRBD1,NA,TGTGCCAGCAGCTACGGCGGCCAGGGGGATTCACCCCTCCACTTT,CASSYGGQGDSPLHF
TRBV2,TRBJ1-1,TRBD1,NA,TGTGCCAGCAAGACAGGGTCCTCTGAAGCTTTCTTT,CASKTGSSEAFF
TRBV5-1,TRBJ2-3,NA,NA,TGCGCCAGCAGCCCAAGCACAGATACGCAGTATTTT,CASSPSTDTQYF
TRBV4-1,TRBJ1-2,TRBD1,NA,TGCGCCAGCAGCCAATTACAAGACAGGGAATATGGCTACACCTTC,CASSQLQDREYGYTF
TRBV2,TRBJ1-1,NA,NA,TGTGCCAGCAGTGTGTACCGGGCGGGGAACACTGAAGCTTTCTTT,CASSVYRAGNTEAFF
TRBV24-1,TRBJ2-5,TRBD1,once,TGTGCCACCAGTGACTATGGACAGGGAGGAGAGACCCAGTACTTC,CATSDYGQGGETQYF
TRBV30,TRBJ2-2,NA,NA,TGTGCCTGGAGTGGGACACCAAACACCGGGGAGCTGTTTTTT,CAWSGTPNTGELFF
TRBV19,TRBJ1-2,TRBD1,NA,TGTGCCAGTAGTATGTCGGACAGGACCTATGGCTACACCTTC,CASSMSDRTYGYTF
TRBV9,TRBJ2-7,NA,NA,TGTGCCAGCAGCGTACGAGGAGGGGCCGGCTCCTACGAGCAGTACTTC,CASSVRGGAGSYEQYF
TRBV7-9,TRBJ1-1,TRBD1,NA,TGTGCCAGCAGCCCAAACAGGGGGCAACCGAACACTGAAGCTTTCTTT,CASSPNRGQPNTEAFF
TRBV2,TRBJ2-1,TRBD1,NA,TGTGCCAGCAGTGGACAGGGGGCCTACAATGAGCAGTTCTTC,CASSGQGAYNEQFF
TRBV6-2/TRBV6-3,TRBJ1-2,TRBD1,NA,TGTGCCAGCAGTTACGGGACAGCTAACTATGGCTACACCTTC,CASSYGTANYGYTF
TRBV7-9,TRBJ1-1,NA,NA,TGTGCCAGCAGCTTAAGCCAGGGGAACACTGAAGCTTTCTTT,CASSLSQGNTEAFF
TRBV7-6,TRBJ2-2,TRBD2,NA,TGTGCCAGCAGCAGAGCGGGAAACACCGGGGAGCTGTTTTTT,CASSRAGNTGELFF
TRBV7-2,TRBJ2-1,NA,NA,TGTGCCAGCAGCTTATCCTTGCGGGCAAACAATGAGCAGTTCTTC,CASSLSLRANNEQFF
TRBV7-3,TRBJ2-1,NA,NA,TGTGCCAGCAGCTTGTCCCCATATGAGCAGTTCTTC,CASSLSPYEQFF
TRBV2,TRBJ1-5,NA,NA,TGTGCCAGCAGTGAAGGGCCCCGTTCATCCCAGCCCCAGCATTTT,CASSEGPRSSQPQHF
TRBV4-2,TRBJ2-1,TRBD2,NA,TGTGCCAGCAGCCATGCGACTAGCTTCTCCTACAATGAGCAGTTCTTC,CASSHATSFSYNEQFF
TRBV3-1/TRBV3-2,TRBJ2-1,TRBD2,NA,TGTGCCAGCACCCTAGCGGCAAGCTTATACAATGAGCAGTTCTTC,CASTLAASLYNEQFF
TRBV5-5,TRBJ1-4,NA,NA,TGTGCCAGCAGCTTGTTGGGTGGCGGGGACGGTGAAAAACTGTTTTTT,CASSLLGGGDGEKLFF
TRBV5-1,TRBJ2-5,NA,NA,TGCGCCAGCAGCTCCGGCTCGGGGGGCTGGGAGACCCAGTACTTC,CASSSGSGGWETQYF
TRBV2,TRBJ2-1,NA,NA,TGTGCCAGCAGCCAATTGTCGGATGAGCAGTTCTTC,CASSQLSDEQFF
TRBV7-2,TRBJ2-2,TRBD2,NA,TGTGCCAGCAGCTTAGCTTTTGCGGGAGCCGGGGAGCTGTTTTTT,CASSLAFAGAGELFF
TRBV5-1,TRBJ1-1,NA,NA,TGCGCCAGCAGCCCCCTTTCAGGGGTGAACACTGAAGCTTTCTTT,CASSPLSGVNTEAFF
TRBV4-1,TRBJ2-4,NA,NA,TGCGCCAGCAGCCGCGGAGGGGGGGGCATTCAGTACTTC,CASSRGGGGIQYF
TRBV4-2,TRBJ2-3,NA,NA,TGTGCCAGCAGCCAAGATCCGAGTGGCACAGATACGCAGTATTTT,CASSQDPSGTDTQYF
TRBV19,TRBJ1-5,NA,NA,TGTGCCAGTAGTATGGTTGTAGGGGATTTGCAGCCCCAGCATTTT,CASSMVVGDLQPQHF
TRBV19,TRBJ2-3,TRBD2,NA,TGTGCCAGTAGTATCGGGCCTGGGACCAGCGGGGGGCCCAGAACAGATACGCAGTATTTT,CASSIGPGTSGGPRTDTQYF
TRBV7-2,TRBJ1-5,NA,NA,TGTGCCAGCAGCTTAGGCAACCCGGAGCAGCCCCAGCATTTT,CASSLGNPEQPQHF
TRBV4-1,TRBJ2-7,TRBD2,few,TGCGCCAGCAGCCCATCGACTAGCGGGGAGTACGAGCAGTACTTC,CASSPSTSGEYEQYF
TRBV18,TRBJ2-5,TRBD1,NA,TGTGCCAGCTCACCGGGACAGGGGCCGGAGACCCAGTACTTC,CASSPGQGPETQYF
TRBV10-3,TRBJ1-2,TRBD1,NA,TGTGCCATCAGTGTCGGGACAGAGTATGGCTACACCTTC,CAISVGTEYGYTF
TRBV7-2,TRBJ2-6,NA,NA,TGTGCCAGCAGCTTAGCTTCTACTGGGGCCAACGTCCTGACTTTC,CASSLASTGANVLTF
TRBV28,TRBJ2-1,NA,NA,TGTGCCAGCGGGTTAGCGGATGAATCCTACAATGAGCAGTTCTTC,CASGLADESYNEQFF
TRBV28,TRBJ1-4,NA,NA,TGTGCCAGCAGTATGATGAAGCCCGGTGAAAAACTGTTTTTT,CASSMMKPGEKLFF
TRBV9,TRBJ2-3,TRBD2,NA,TGTGCCAGCAGCGTAGCGGCGCGGGGGGGTGGTACAGATACGCAGTATTTT,CASSVAARGGGTDTQYF
TRBV18,TRBJ2-3,NA,NA,TGTGCCAGCTCCCCGGGAGGCACAGATACGCAGTATTTT,CASSPGGTDTQYF
TRBV29-1,TRBJ2-5,TRBD1,NA,TGCAGCGGTTCGACAGGGGACGAGACCCAGTACTTC,CSGSTGDETQYF
TRBV10-3,TRBJ2-7,NA,NA,TGTGCCATCACTGGGGGAAAGGGACTTAATTACGAGCAGTACTTC,CAITGGKGLNYEQYF
TRBV4-2,TRBJ1-2,TRBD1,NA,TGTGCCAGCAGCCAAGGAGGGGGCCCCATCCCCGGGAGTTATGGCTACACCTTC,CASSQGGGPIPGSYGYTF
TRBV5-1,TRBJ2-3,NA,once,TGCGCCAGCGATACGGGGGAGAGCACAGATACGCAGTATTTT,CASDTGESTDTQYF
TRBV30,TRBJ1-1,NA,NA,TGTGCCTGGAGTAGGGGCGGGGAGAACACTGAAGCTTTCTTT,CAWSRGGENTEAFF
TRBV6-5,TRBJ2-7,NA,once,TGTGCCAGCAGAATGGAGGGAGCCTACGAGCAGTACTTC,CASRMEGAYEQYF
TRBV14,TRBJ1-2,NA,NA,TGTGCCAGCAGCCCTGATAATAGGGGCTATGGCTACACCTTC,CASSPDNRGYGYTF
TRBV10-3,TRBJ2-2,TRBD1,NA,TGTGCCATCAACCCGGGACAGCCTTACACCGGGGAGCTGTTTTTT,CAINPGQPYTGELFF
TRBV4-2,TRBJ2-5,NA,NA,TGTGCCAGCAGCCAAGATAGAAAACAGGGAGAACAAGAGACCCAGTACTTC,CASSQDRKQGEQETQYF
TRBV7-2,TRBJ1-3,NA,NA,TGTGCCAGCAGCCCAACAGTGACCTCTGGAAACACCATATATTTT,CASSPTVTSGNTIYF
TRBV18,TRBJ2-2,TRBD1,once,TGTGCCAGCTCACCGCAGACAGGGTCCAACACCGGGGAGCTGTTTTTT,CASSPQTGSNTGELFF
TRBV6-5,TRBJ2-5,TRBD2,NA,TGTGCCGAGCGGGCTAGCGGGGAACAGACCCAGTACTTC,CAERASGEQTQYF
TRBV29-1,TRBJ1-2,NA,NA,TGCAGCGCGCGAACAGGGAACTATGGCTACACCTTC,CSARTGNYGYTF